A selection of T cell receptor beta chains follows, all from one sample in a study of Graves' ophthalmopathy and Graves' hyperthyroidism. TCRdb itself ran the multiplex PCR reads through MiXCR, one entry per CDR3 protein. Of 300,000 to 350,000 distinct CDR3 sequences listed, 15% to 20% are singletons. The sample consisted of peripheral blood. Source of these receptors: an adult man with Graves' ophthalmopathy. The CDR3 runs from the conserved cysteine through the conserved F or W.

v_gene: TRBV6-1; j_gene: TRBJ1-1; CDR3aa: CASSESSAGDTEAFF
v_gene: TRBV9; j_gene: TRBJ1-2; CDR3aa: CASSVGESRGYTF
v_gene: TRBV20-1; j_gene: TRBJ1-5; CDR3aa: CSAGSGANQPQHF
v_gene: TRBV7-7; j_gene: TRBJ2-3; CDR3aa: CASSPGGSDTQYF
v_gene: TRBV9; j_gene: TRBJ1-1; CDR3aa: CASTLMRDDTEAFF
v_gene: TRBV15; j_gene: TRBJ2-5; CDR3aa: CATSRGRRQGLQETQYF
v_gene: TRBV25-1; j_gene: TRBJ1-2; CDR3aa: CASSDWEGGYTF
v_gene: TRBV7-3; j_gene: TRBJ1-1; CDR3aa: CASSLSHLNTEAFF
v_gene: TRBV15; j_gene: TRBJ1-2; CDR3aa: CATSFSTGDYSYGYTF
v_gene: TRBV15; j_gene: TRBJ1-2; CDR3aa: CATKGGGQAYGYTF
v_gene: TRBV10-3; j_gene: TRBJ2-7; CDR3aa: CAISESGSGVNEQYF
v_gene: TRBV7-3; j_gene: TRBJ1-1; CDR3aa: CASSLQSNTEAFF
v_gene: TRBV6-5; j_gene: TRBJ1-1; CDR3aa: CASSYGQNTEAFF
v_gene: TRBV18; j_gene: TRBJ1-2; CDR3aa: CASSPSTTRTYTF
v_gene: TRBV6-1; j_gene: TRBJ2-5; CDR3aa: CASSPWWTGIWETQYF
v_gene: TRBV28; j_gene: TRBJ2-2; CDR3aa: CASEAGGRTTGELFF
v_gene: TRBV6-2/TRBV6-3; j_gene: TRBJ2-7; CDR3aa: CASSRFGYEQYF
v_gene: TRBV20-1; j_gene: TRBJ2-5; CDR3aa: CSARWTGETQYF
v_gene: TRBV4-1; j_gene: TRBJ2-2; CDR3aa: CASSQGIAGGPGGELFF
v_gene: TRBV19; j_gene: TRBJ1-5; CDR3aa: CASSSRQGGTHQPQHF
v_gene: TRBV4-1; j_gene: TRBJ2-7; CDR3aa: CASSQGHGTVYEQYF
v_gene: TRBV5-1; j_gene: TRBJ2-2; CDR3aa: CASSLWGGPTGELFF
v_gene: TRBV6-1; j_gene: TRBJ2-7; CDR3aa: CASSEQVSYEQYF
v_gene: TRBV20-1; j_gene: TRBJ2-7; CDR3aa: CSAPTGAFRVHEQYF
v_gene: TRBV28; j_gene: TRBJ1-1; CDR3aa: CASSLITGGAFF
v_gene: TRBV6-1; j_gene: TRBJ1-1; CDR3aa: CALILREGTEAFF
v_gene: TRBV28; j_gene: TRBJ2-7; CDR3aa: CASGPEPASSYEQYF
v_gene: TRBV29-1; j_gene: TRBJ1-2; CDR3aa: CSVPGQGAGGYTF
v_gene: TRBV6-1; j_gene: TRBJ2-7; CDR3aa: CASSESGGLYEQYF
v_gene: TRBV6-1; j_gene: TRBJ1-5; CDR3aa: CASSDKTGANQPQHF
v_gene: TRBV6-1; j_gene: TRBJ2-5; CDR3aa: CASSRGSGAETQYF
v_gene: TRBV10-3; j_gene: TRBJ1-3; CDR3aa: CAIRDRGGNTIYF
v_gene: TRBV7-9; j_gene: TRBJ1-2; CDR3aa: CASSLAPDILYGYTF
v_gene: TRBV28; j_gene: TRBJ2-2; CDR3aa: CASTSPGRGTGELFF
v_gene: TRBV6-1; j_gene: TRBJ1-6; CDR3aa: CASSPGQGRANSPLHF
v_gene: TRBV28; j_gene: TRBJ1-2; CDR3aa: CASSARQEVDYGYTF
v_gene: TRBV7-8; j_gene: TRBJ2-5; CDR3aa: CASSLAKRQLQETQYF
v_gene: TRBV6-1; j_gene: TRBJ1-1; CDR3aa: CASRTGFHTEAFF
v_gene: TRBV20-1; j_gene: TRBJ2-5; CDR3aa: CSASKKQETQYF
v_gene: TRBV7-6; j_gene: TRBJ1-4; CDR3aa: CASSRQSGTGQYGTNEKLFF
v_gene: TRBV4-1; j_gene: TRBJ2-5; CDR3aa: CASSQALAGETQYF
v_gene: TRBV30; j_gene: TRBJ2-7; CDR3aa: CAWSVYSEQYF
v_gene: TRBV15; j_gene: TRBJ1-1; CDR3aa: CATSSGGGENTEAFF
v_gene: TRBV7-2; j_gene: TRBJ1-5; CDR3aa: CASSQSPGQPQHF
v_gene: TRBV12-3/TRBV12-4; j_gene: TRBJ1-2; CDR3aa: CASSPGQVWGYTF
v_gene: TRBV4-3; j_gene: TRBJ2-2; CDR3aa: CASSQDSGGAFGELFF
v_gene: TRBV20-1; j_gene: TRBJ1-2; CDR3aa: CSASGTAAYGYTF
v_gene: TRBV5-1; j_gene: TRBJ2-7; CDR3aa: CASRATRETAHEQYF
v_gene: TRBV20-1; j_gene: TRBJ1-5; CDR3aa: CSAITDRGISQPQHF
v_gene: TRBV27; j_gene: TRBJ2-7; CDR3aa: CASSLSRPRGYEQYF
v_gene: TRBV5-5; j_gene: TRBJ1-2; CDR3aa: CASSLGGIDGYTF
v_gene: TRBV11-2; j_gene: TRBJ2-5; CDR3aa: CASSLVRGGQETQYF
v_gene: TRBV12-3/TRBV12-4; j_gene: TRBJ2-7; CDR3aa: CASSLRGDEQYF
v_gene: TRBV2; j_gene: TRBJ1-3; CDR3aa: CASTGTASGNTIYF
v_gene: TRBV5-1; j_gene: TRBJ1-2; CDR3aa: CASSPRGRHYGYTF
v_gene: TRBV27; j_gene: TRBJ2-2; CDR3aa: CASSPKTGVNGELFF
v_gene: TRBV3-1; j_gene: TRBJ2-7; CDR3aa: CASSQDRGRYYEQYF
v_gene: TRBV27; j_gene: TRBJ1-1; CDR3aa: CASSAAWGRGNTEAFF
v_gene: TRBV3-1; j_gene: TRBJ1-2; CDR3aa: CASRKDSTRGYTF